This T cell receptor (beta chain) was recorded in a study of cytomegalovirus exposure and HLA in healthy donors. General study findings and limits: Data from an earlier analysis indicated that most TCR beta V segments were productive either about 90% or about 30% of the time. Researchers catalogued some 160 TCR beta chains as cytomegalovirus-associated. Per a later analysis, roughly 17,000 TCR beta sequences showed association with HLA alleles at 0.05 false discovery rate.

On this clone itself: Its antigen is still unknown.

With 60 Vbeta and 13 Jbeta primers, the PCR was carried out. Method: immunoSEQ multiplex PCR; TCRdb's copy keeps in-frame clones and lacks some. The sample shows about 160,000 clones, roughly 80% of them seen only once. The CDR3 contains 14 residues. Per the germline V gene, CDR1 is MDHEN and CDR2 is SYDVKM. With 7 bases clipped from V and 3 bases from J, the junction kept 5 bases outside the gene matches. Sequencing input: PBMCs. This receptor was obtained from a man between 25 and 39 years old in good health and CMV-seronegative. The chain couples TRBV28 to TRBJ2-7; TRBD2 matches 11 bases. The CDR3 spells CASKQGTSGYEQYF. CDR3 nucleotides: TGTGCCAGCAAACAAGGGACTAGCGGCTACGAGCAGTACTTC.